This TCR beta chain was sequenced in a study of T-cell reconstitution after alpha-beta-depleted transplantation in children. Preparation of the TCRbeta library was carried out with unique molecular identifiers. TCRdb re-analysed the PCR reads in MiXCR, keeping a single row per CDR3 protein. The profile shows approximately 190,000 distinct CDR3 sequences, 5.5% to 7% of them singletons. Study observations and caveats: From newly produced T cells came most of the T-cell counts and diversity one year after transplant. Alpha-beta T cells about two months after transplant reportedly derived from several hundred expanded graft clones. There were some patients whose high TCRbeta diversity at day 60 came from surviving recipient T cells and thymic progenitors.

The CDR3 has 12 residues. Germline V CDR1 and CDR2: MNHNS, SASEGT. V was cut by 2 bases and J by 7 bases, with 8 bases left in between. This clonotype was picked up many times. Its specificity is unknown. V gene TRBV6-1 combines with J gene TRBJ1-1, with D unresolved. This specimen consisted of PBMCs, obtained before TCRalphabeta/CD19-depleted stem cell transplant. The clonotype was recovered from a girl less than two years old with combined immunodeficiency, due to receive a stem cell transplant. The CDR3 sequence is CASSEIDFEAFF. CDR3 DNA sequence: TGTGCCAGCAGTGAAATCGACTTTGAAGCTTTCTTT.